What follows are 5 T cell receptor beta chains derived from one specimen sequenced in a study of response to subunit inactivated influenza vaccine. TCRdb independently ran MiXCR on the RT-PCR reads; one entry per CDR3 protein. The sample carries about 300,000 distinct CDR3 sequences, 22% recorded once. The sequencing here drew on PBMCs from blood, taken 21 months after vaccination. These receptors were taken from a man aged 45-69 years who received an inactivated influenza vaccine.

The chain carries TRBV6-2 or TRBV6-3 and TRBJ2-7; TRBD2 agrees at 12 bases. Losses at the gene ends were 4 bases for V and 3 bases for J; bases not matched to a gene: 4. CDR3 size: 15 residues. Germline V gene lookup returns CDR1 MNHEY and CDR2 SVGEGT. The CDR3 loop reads CASSSSGRAVYEQYF. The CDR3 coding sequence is TGTGCCAGCAGTTCTAGCGGGAGGGCAGTCTACGAGCAGTACTTC.

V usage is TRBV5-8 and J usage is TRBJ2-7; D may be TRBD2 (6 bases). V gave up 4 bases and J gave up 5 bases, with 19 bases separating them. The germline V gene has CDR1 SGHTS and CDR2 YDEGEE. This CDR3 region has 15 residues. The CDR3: CASSQTGVLRHEQYF. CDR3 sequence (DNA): TGTGCCAGCAGCCAAACGGGGGTCCTTCGCCACGAGCAGTACTTC.

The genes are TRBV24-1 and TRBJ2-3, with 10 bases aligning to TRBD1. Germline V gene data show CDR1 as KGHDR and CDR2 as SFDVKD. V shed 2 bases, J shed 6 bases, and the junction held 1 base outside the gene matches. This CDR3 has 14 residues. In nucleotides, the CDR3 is TGTGCCACCAGTGATTCGGGACAGGGGGATACGCAGTATTTT. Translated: CATSDSGQGDTQYF.

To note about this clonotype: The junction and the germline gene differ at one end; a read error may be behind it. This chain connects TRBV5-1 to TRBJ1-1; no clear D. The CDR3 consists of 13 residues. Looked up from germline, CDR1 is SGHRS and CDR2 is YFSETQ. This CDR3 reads CASSEGSNTEALF. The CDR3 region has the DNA TGCGCCAGCAGCGAGGGATCGAACACTGAAGCTTTATTT.

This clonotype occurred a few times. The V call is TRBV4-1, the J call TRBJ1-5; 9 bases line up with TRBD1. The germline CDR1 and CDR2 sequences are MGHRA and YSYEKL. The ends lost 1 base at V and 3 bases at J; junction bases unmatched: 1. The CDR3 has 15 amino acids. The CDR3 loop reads CASSQVQGANQPQHF. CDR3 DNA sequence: TGCGCCAGCAGCCAAGTACAGGGGGCCAATCAGCCCCAGCATTTT.